The table lists the clone carrying this T cell receptor (beta chain) with many counts. This sample was taken from a study of blood T cell repertoires in COVID-19. Study in general: Both acute and convalescent COVID-19 samples were obtained from the United States, Italy and Spain. The analysed material was cDNA or gDNA that came from T cells, B-cell-depleted T cells, or PBMCs.

The germline gives CDR1 LGHNA, CDR2 YSLEER. Trimming removed 0 bases from V and 6 bases from J; junction bases left unmatched: 7. CDR3 length: 15 residues. Per the original methods: Reference gene primer amplification in the assay estimated nucleated cell counts. Clones were read by immunoSEQ multiplex PCR, and TCRdb kept only the in-frame ones, dropping some. From that table come the V and J calls and clone size; the DNA was used to work out D and trimming. Of 120,000 to 150,000 clones in the sample, around 84% were seen once. The rearrangement uses TRBV4-3 and TRBJ2-7; 8 bases fit TRBD2. Sample: peripheral blood. This receptor was obtained from a woman aged 50 to 60 with acute or convalescent COVID-19. The CDR3 protein is CASSQEAGGAGEQYF. CDR3 coding DNA: TGCGCCAGCAGCCAAGAGGCCGGGGGGGCGGGCGAGCAGTACTTC.